Presented here are 17 T cell receptor beta chains from one specimen sequenced in a study of tumor-infiltrating lymphocytes in primary liver carcinoma (TCRdb year 2017). RNA from unsorted whole blood was extracted with TRIzol reagent, and germline DNA was obtained with the DNeasy Blood & Tissue kit. The sample was run on an Illumina HiSeq 2500. A constant-region primer and ProtoScript II reverse transcriptase were used to reverse-transcribe TCRbeta-specific cDNA from roughly 0.55 ug total RNA. TCRbeta libraries were built with three nested multiplex PCR rounds, a slightly modified ARM-PCR procedure. Each of the first two PCR rounds ran for approximately 10 cycles using multiplex TRBV1-TRBV30 forward primers together with a Cbeta reverse primer. TCRdb took the public reads, trimmed them with fastp at Q25, ran MiXCR for clone calling and kept in-frame beta chains. CDR3 protein sequences are deduplicated, and each keeps its most common genes and DNA. The sample table lists hundreds of thousands of distinct CDR3 sequences, about 60% of them with a count of one. The top ten clones comprise roughly 9% of the sample.

Sample: peripheral blood. All receptors derive from a man in his forties or fifties with primary liver carcinoma and hepatitis B virus infection.

This chain links TRBV30 with TRBJ1-4; D not certain. Deletions cut 2 bases from V and 0 bases from J, with 7 bases between. Germline loops: CDR1 GTSNPN, CDR2 SVGIG (reference sequence). CDR3 length: 14 residues. The CDR3 region is CAWSFRATNEKLFF. CDR3 coding DNA: TGTGCCTGGAGTTTCAGAGCAACTAATGAAAAACTGTTTTTT.

V and J are TRBV20-1 and TRBJ2-7; maybe TRBD2 (6 bases). The V end lost 4 bases, the J end lost 0 bases, and 22 bases lay between the germline ends. CDR1 is DFQATT, CDR2 SNEGSKA, per germline (reference sequence). This CDR3 region has 17 residues. The DNA of the CDR3 is TGCAGTGCTATGGCCCTCCTTTCAAGCGGGCCCTCCTACGAGCAGTACTTC. It translates to CSAMALLSSGPSYEQYF.

On this clonotype: Sequence at one end of the junction differs from germline and may be a read error. The chain carries TRBV28 and TRBJ1-1, with D uncertain. This CDR3 region has 14 residues. Germline CDR1 reads MDHEN; CDR2 reads SYDVKM. The CDR3 is CASTTLTIGSEASF. CDR3 coding DNA: TGTGCCAGCACCACTCTAACGATAGGATCTGAAGCTTCCTTT.

As to this clonotype: A read error may be the cause here, since a much bigger clone is one base away. This chain uses TRBV4-3 with TRBJ1-5, with D unresolved. The V gene's germline CDR1 is LGHNA and CDR2 YSLEER. This CDR3 is built from 15 residues. The ends were cut back, 1 base at V and 2 bases at J, with 9 bases in the middle. The CDR3 sequence is CASSQVVECNQPQHF. DNA for the CDR3: TGCGCCAGCAGCCAAGTCGTAGAGTGCAATCAGCCCCAGCATTTT.

This clonotype turned up a few times. V and J are TRBV5-6 and TRBJ1-5; D ambiguous. The CDR3 loop spans 14 amino acids. Trimming removed 4 bases from V and 4 bases from J, with 12 bases in between. Looked up from germline, CDR1 is SGHDT and CDR2 is YYEEEE. The CDR3 DNA sequence: TGTGCCAGCAGCCCCGGACGGCGGAATCAGCCCCAGCATTTT. This sequence encodes CASSPGRRNQPQHF.

As concerns this clonotype: One base away lies a much larger clone, so this may be a sequencing read error. The chain links TRBV14 to TRBJ2-1; 9 positions agree with TRBD1. CDR3 length: 16 residues. CDR1 is SGHDN, CDR2 FVKESK, per germline. CDR3 sequence: CVSSHHRDRVYNEQFF. Here the CDR3 DNA reads TGTGTCAGCAGCCATCACCGGGACAGGGTCTACAATGAGCAGTTCTTC.

This clonotype was seen many times. This chain joins TRBV6-2 or TRBV6-3 and TRBJ2-1; 9 bases match TRBD2. Germline-derived CDR1 and CDR2 are MNHEY and SVGEGT. With V trimmed by 0 bases and J by 7 bases, 7 bases remained unmatched. The CDR3 loop spans 16 amino acids. CDR3 DNA: TGTGCCAGCAGTTACTCCCCTCGGACTAGCGTAAATGAGCAGTTCTTC. Its translation: CASSYSPRTSVNEQFF.

On this clonotype itself: As the CDR3 is not closed by the conserved phenylalanine or tryptophan, this likely results from a read error. The rearrangement joins TRBV11-2 to TRBJ2-7; 8 bases agree with TRBD2. The V gene's germline CDR1 is SGHAT and CDR2 FQNNGV. This CDR3 spans 15 amino acids. CDR3 residues: CANSSLAGISYEQYS. CDR3 sequence (DNA): TGTGCCAACAGCTCCTTAGCGGGAATCTCCTACGAGCAGTACTCC.

On this clonotype itself: At one end, the junction sequence differs from germline, possibly due to a read error. The gene calls are TRBV30 and TRBJ2-4, with D maybe TRBD2 (5 bases). The CDR3 spans 13 residues. Germline CDR1 reads GTSNPN; CDR2 reads SVGIG (reference sequence). DNA for the CDR3: TGTGCCTGGAGCGAGAGAGGGAGAAACATTAAGTACTTC. Amino acids: CAWSERGRNIKYF.

Remarks on this clonotype: Mismatch with germline at one junction end may stem from a read error. The V call is TRBV29-1, the J call TRBJ2-1, with 7 bases that match TRBD2. Germline CDR1 reads SQVTM; CDR2 reads ANQGSEA. The CDR3 covers 14 residues. CDR3 sequence reads: CSIAVASGYNAQFF. CDR3 bases: TGCAGCATTGCCGTAGCTAGCGGTTACAATGCGCAGTTCTTC.

V usage is TRBV29-1 and J usage is TRBJ2-7; TRBD1 matches at 9 bases. The germline gives CDR1 SQVTM, CDR2 ANQGSEA. The V segment lost 5 bases and the J segment 6 bases; nucleotides outside the gene matches: 5. CDR3 length: 12 amino acids. The CDR3 DNA is TGCAGCGTTCTGAGACAGGGGGGCGAGCAGTACTTC. Translation: CSVLRQGGEQYF.

As for this clonotype: A read error may be the cause here, since a much bigger clone is one base away. The J gene is TRBJ2-2, the V gene TRBV6-5, with 10 bases matching TRBD2. CDR1 is MNHEY and CDR2 is SVGAGI in the germline V gene. The length of the CDR3 is 15 residues. The CDR3 bases are TGTGCCAGCCGAGCTAGCGGGAGTTTTACCGGGGAGCTGGTTTTT. It encodes CASRASGSFTGELVF.

About this clonotype: Germline and junction disagree at one end, which may indicate a read error. The V and J genes are TRBV12-3 or TRBV12-4 and TRBJ2-7, with D perhaps assigned TRBD1 or TRBD2 (5 bases each). The CDR3 has 13 residues. Written as DNA, the CDR3 is TGTGCCCGCAGTGCCCGGGACGGCTACGAGCACTACTTC. It is translated as CARSARDGYEHYF.

The chain links TRBV11-2 to TRBJ2-2; tentatively, D is TRBD2 (5 bases). The V gene lost 5 bases and the J gene lost 7 bases, with 17 bases spanning the gap. The germline V gene has CDR1 SGHAT and CDR2 FQNNGV. The CDR3 spans 15 residues. The CDR3 spells CASSIRRTGIGELFF. CDR3 bases: TGTGCCAGCAGCATAAGAAGGACGGGGATCGGGGAGCTGTTTTTT. Drawing the rest from reference TRBV11-2 and TRBJ2-2, the complete variable domain is EAGVAQSPRYKIIEKRQSVAFWCNPISGHATLYWYQQILGQGPKLLIQFQNNGVVDDSQLPKDRFSAERLKGVDSTLKIQPAKLEDSAVYLCASSIRRTGIGELFFGEGSRLTVL.

The chain uses TRBV29-1 and TRBJ1-1; TRBD1 agrees at 7 bases. This CDR3 is 16 amino acids long. Germline CDR1 SQVTM, CDR2 ANQGSEA. After removal of 5 bases from V and 3 bases from J, the junction contained 15 bases not matched to a gene. The CDR3 nucleotides are TGCAGCGTTCCAGCCTCTTTGACAGGGACGGACACTGAAGCTTTCTTT. It yields the protein CSVPASLTGTDTEAFF.

About this clonotype itself: Germline and junction disagree at one end, which may indicate a read error. The rearrangement joins TRBV11-2 to TRBJ2-1; perhaps TRBD2 as D (6 bases). The CDR3 totals 16 residues. Germline CDR1 SGHAT, CDR2 FQNNGV. Written as DNA, the CDR3 is TGTGTCAGCAGCTTTACTAGCTGGAGTACCAAGGATGAGCAGTTCTTC. Encoded protein: CVSSFTSWSTKDEQFF.

Note on this clonotype: This may be a read error: a much more frequent sequence differs by one nucleotide. The CDR3 here is CASSSLMVYGQYF. The CDR3 coding sequence is TGTGCCAGCAGCTCCTTGATGGTCTACGGGCAGTACTTC. The chain carries TRBV5-6 and TRBJ2-7; D uncertain. The CDR3 totals 13 residues. CDR1 and CDR2 (germline): SGHDT, YYEEEE.